This T cell receptor (beta chain) was obtained from a study of type 1 regulatory T cells. Across the study: An in vitro protocol generated T-allo10, a Tr1-enriched, alloantigen-specific CD4 T cell product. Study results and caveats: Tr1 cells had a more restricted TCR repertoire than non-Tr1 cells.

On this clonotype itself: What it recognizes is unknown.

TCRdb re-analysed the reads in MiXCR, keeping a single row per CDR3 protein. The sample holds around 64,000 distinct CDR3 sequences, about a fifth seen once. CDR1 DFQATT and CDR2 SNEGSKA come from the germline V gene (reference sequence). V gave up 2 bases and J gave up 4 bases, with 5 bases separating them. The CDR3 is made up of 11 amino acids. The clonotype was recovered from a human donor in good health. Sequencing was carried out using cultured type 1 regulatory T (Tr1) cells, either the whole culture or a sorted fraction (not recorded which). The V gene is TRBV20-1, the J gene TRBJ2-5; D gene uncertain. The CDR3: CSARKGETQYF. For the CDR3, the DNA is TGCAGTGCTAGAAAAGGAGAGACCCAGTACTTC.